These 10 T cell receptor beta chains were sequenced from one sample in a study of post-analysis software for immune sequencing data. Study results and limitations: Patients had higher frequencies than controls of about five TRBV segments, including TRBV5-6, TRBV5-1 and TRBV20-1.

Presence of unique molecular identifiers characterized the TCR beta cDNA libraries. TCRdb re-analysed the PCR reads in MiXCR, keeping a single row per CDR3 protein. The sample has under 900,000 distinct CDR3 sequences; about 53% are singletons. No antigen has been identified for these receptors. The sequenced sample consisted of blood. The receptor source for this set is a girl aged 5-17 years with multiple sclerosis.

J is TRBJ2-5 and V is TRBV27; 8 nucleotides align to TRBD1. J gave up 10 bases and V 7 bases, and 14 bases lay outside the gene matches. From germline, CDR1 is MNHEY and CDR2 SMNVEV (reference sequence). The CDR3 totals 14 residues. CDR3 bases: TGTGCCAGCACCAAACTTGAGACAGGGGCGAACCAGTACTTC. Translation gives CASTKLETGANQYF.

CDR3 nucleotides: TGTGCCAGCAGTTTAGTGCAGGGGAAGAACACTGAAGCTTTCTTT. It codes for CASSLVQGKNTEAFF. This sequence joins TRBV12-3 or TRBV12-4 and TRBJ1-1; TRBD1 is a possible D gene (6 bases). This CDR3 contains 15 residues. The V end lost 1 base, the J end lost 1 base, and 10 bases lay between the germline ends.

The genes are TRBV5-1 and TRBJ2-5; 13 bases line up with TRBD2. CDR1 and CDR2 from the germline V gene are SGHRS and YFSETQ. This CDR3 region has 16 residues. With 1 base clipped from V and 11 bases from J, the junction kept 11 bases outside the gene matches. The chain's CDR3 is CASSLRTSGGNNEQYF. CDR3 in DNA: TGCGCCAGCAGCTTGCGGACTAGCGGGGGAAACAATGAGCAGTACTTC.

This chain links TRBV6-5 with TRBJ2-3, with 9 bases that match TRBD2. Trimming took 3 bases from V and 6 from J; bases not matched to a gene: 7. The CDR3 extends over 15 amino acids. Germline V CDR1 and CDR2: MNHEY, SVGAGI. CDR3 amino acids: CASSYSSGVGDTQYF. CDR3 bases: TGTGCCAGCAGTTATTCTAGCGGGGTAGGGGATACGCAGTATTTT.

The V call is TRBV20-1, the J call TRBJ2-1, with D possibly matching TRBD2 (6 bases). The germline V gene has CDR1 DFQATT and CDR2 SNEGSKA (reference sequence). V lost 6 bases and J 1 base, leaving 16 bases between the germline ends. The CDR3 is 15 amino acids. CDR3 residues: CSAYSPGESYNEQFF. In DNA, the CDR3 is TGCAGTGCCTATTCCCCGGGGGAATCCTACAATGAGCAGTTCTTC.

This clonotype turned up a few times. This chain joins TRBV20-1 and TRBJ1-1, with 7 nucleotides matching TRBD1. Trimming cost V 0 bases and J 2 bases; bases outside gene matches: 6. CDR3 length equals 15 residues. Looked up from germline, CDR1 is DFQATT and CDR2 is SNEGSKA (reference sequence). The CDR3 DNA reads TGCAGTGCTAGAGATCGGTGGGACAGTAACACTGAAGCTTTCTTT. As protein: CSARDRWDSNTEAFF.

The V gene is TRBV27, the J gene TRBJ2-3; 7 bases map to TRBD1. With 8 bases clipped from V and 4 bases from J, the junction kept 15 bases outside the gene matches. Germline CDR1 MNHEY, CDR2 SMNVEV (reference sequence). The CDR3 consists of 16 residues. DNA for the CDR3: TGTGCCAGCCTCCCTTGGACAGGAGAGGCCCCAGATACGCAGTATTTT. This gives the protein CASLPWTGEAPDTQYF.

This chain joins TRBV20-1 and TRBJ2-4; D is undetermined. The germline CDR1 and CDR2 sequences are DFQATT and SNEGSKA (reference sequence). This CDR3 spans 13 amino acids. Deletions cut 1 base from V and 7 bases from J, with 11 bases between. In DNA form, the CDR3 reads TGCAGTGCTAGAGGGACCACCATCAACATTCAGTACTTC. It codes for CSARGTTINIQYF.

The chain links TRBV12-3 or TRBV12-4 to TRBJ2-2; no clear D gene. The V end was cut by 5 bases, the J end by 7 bases, with 2 bases between. The CDR3 consists of 10 residues. The CDR3 DNA reads TGTGCCAGCAGTGGCGGGGAGCTGTTTTTT. Encoded protein: CASSGGELFF.

The chain carries TRBV12-5 and TRBJ2-7; D is unresolved. This CDR3 has 12 residues. From germline, CDR1 is LGHNT and CDR2 FRNRAP. Trimming pared 5 bases from V and 2 bases from J, leaving 7 bases between. This chain's CDR3 is CASGKVPYEQYF. The CDR3 region has the DNA TGTGCTAGTGGTAAAGTCCCCTACGAGCAGTACTTC.